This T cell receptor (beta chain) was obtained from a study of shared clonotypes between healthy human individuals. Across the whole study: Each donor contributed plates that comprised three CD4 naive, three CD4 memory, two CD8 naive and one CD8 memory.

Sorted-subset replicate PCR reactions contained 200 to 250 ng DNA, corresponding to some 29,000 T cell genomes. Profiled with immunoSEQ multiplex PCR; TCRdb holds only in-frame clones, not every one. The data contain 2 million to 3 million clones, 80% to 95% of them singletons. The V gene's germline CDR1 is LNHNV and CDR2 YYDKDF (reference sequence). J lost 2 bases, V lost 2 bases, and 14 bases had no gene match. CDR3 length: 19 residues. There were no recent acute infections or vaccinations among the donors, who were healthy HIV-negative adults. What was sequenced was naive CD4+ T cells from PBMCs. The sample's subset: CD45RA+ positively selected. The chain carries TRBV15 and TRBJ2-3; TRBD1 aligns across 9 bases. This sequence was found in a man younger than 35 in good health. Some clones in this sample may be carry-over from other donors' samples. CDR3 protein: CATSRTRAEDRGYTDTQYF. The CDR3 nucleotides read TGTGCCACCAGCAGAACTCGCGCTGAGGACAGGGGATACACAGATACGCAGTATTTT.